One and the same sample provided the 27 T cell receptor beta chains below, sequenced in a study of PD-L1 blockade in urothelial cancer. The time point was: peripheral blood 6 weeks after treatment start. Only in-frame clones appear in the TCRdb table, and some are missing; sequencing was by immunoSEQ multiplex PCR. The sample carries about 27,000 clones, roughly 84% recorded once. Here the sequenced sample was PBMCs, taken around atezolizumab (anti-PD-L1) treatment. These receptors were collected from a man in his 70s with urothelial cancer.

This rearrangement joins TRBV6-5 to TRBJ2-7, with D perhaps matching TRBD1 (6 bases). CDR1 and CDR2 from the germline V gene are MNHEY and SVGAGI. V shed 5 bases and J shed 4 bases, with 12 bases lying between them. CDR3 length: 13 residues. The CDR3 coding sequence is TGTGCCAGCAGTCGGACAGCTGAATACGAGCAGTACTTC. This codes for CASSRTAEYEQYF.

This clone showed up just once. This chain uses TRBV5-6 with TRBJ2-3, with D uncertain. This CDR3 is built from 14 residues. The V gene's germline CDR1 is SGHDT and CDR2 YYEEEE. Trimming took off 10 bases at V and 2 bases at J, with 17 bases between the two ends. In DNA form, the CDR3 reads TGTGCCTCCCAGAGGCCCTACTCCACAGATACGCAGTATTTT. It is translated as CASQRPYSTDTQYF.

CDR3 amino acids: CASSWGLAEYNEQFF. The CDR3 DNA is TGTGCCAGCAGTTGGGGACTAGCGGAGTACAATGAGCAGTTCTTC. The chain recombines TRBV6-5 with TRBJ2-1; 11 bases map to TRBD2. Looked up from germline, CDR1 is MNHEY and CDR2 is SVGAGI. The CDR3 extends over 15 amino acids. V gave up 4 bases and J gave up 4 bases; unmatched junction bases: 3.

This rearrangement joins TRBV6-1 to TRBJ2-5; D gene ambiguous. The CDR3 consists of 12 residues. Germline CDR1 and CDR2: MNHNS and SASEGT. V shed 6 bases and J shed 5 bases, with 10 bases lying between them. The chain's CDR3 is CASSIVGETQYF. The CDR3 DNA follows: TGTGCCAGCAGCATTGTCGGGGAGACCCAGTACTTC.

The chain combines TRBV2 with TRBJ1-2; TRBD1 might be the D (6 bases). In germline, CDR1 is SNHLY, CDR2 FYNNEI. Trimming took off 8 bases at V and 6 bases at J, with 16 bases between the two ends. The CDR3 consists of 13 residues. This chain's CDR3 is CASSPRGYDGYTF. The CDR3 DNA reads TGTGCCAGCTCACCCAGGGGTTACGATGGCTACACCTTC.

CDR3 loop: CASSLVGGPNEKLFF. The CDR3, as DNA: TGTGCCAGCAGCTTAGTGGGAGGGCCCAATGAAAAACTGTTTTTT. V usage is TRBV7-2 and J usage is TRBJ1-4; D remains unclear. This CDR3 contains 15 residues. Between the trimmed V and J ends, which lost 1 base and 5 bases, there was a span of 11 bases. Germline V gives CDR1 SGHTA, CDR2 FQGNSA.

The count of this clone is one. The chain carries TRBV18 and TRBJ1-2; a possible D gene is TRBD1 (5 bases). The CDR3 is made up of 18 amino acids. Germline assignment: CDR1 KGHSH and CDR2 LQKENI. The ends were cut back, 4 bases at V and 7 bases at J, with 28 bases in the middle. CDR3 sequence (DNA): TGTGCCAGCTCACGGTCGACCGCTCCACATTCGACAGCCTTTGGCTACACCTTC. Translating gives CASSRSTAPHSTAFGYTF.

This chain connects TRBV6-1 to TRBJ1-2; 9 bases are a match to TRBD1. Germline loops: CDR1 MNHNS, CDR2 SASEGT. V was pared by 5 bases and J by 7 bases, with 11 bases of the junction left unmatched. The CDR3 runs to 15 residues. The CDR3: CASSPQGAYSSGYTF. In DNA form, the CDR3 reads TGTGCCAGCAGTCCACAGGGGGCCTATAGTAGTGGCTACACCTTC.

The chain recombines TRBV18 with TRBJ2-1; 8 bases fit TRBD2. With V trimmed by 2 bases and J by 6 bases, 3 bases remained unmatched. CDR1 KGHSH and CDR2 LQKENI come from the germline V gene. This CDR3 comprises 14 residues. The CDR3: CASSPSLAGNEQFF. DNA of the CDR3: TGTGCCAGCTCACCATCGCTAGCGGGCAATGAGCAGTTCTTC.

The V and J genes are TRBV7-2 and TRBJ2-3; possibly TRBD1 for D (6 bases). There are 14 residues in the CDR3. Germline V gene lookup returns CDR1 SGHTA and CDR2 FQGNSA. V shed 5 bases and J shed 2 bases, with 11 bases lying between them. DNA of the CDR3: TGTGCCAGCAGCCCCTACAGGGCCACAGATACGCAGTATTTT. Translation gives CASSPYRATDTQYF.

The chain carries TRBV29-1 and TRBJ2-5; maybe TRBD1 (6 bases). The germline gives CDR1 SQVTM, CDR2 ANQGSEA. V dropped 7 bases and J dropped 3 bases, with 15 bases sitting between them. CDR3 length: 13 amino acids. The CDR3 spells CSAGTGFEETQYF. The CDR3 coding sequence is TGCAGCGCGGGCACAGGGTTTGAAGAGACCCAGTACTTC.

This clone was counted only a few times. CDR3 residues: CASRPLPETYEQYF. The CDR3 DNA reads as TGTGCCAGCAGACCCTTACCGGAGACCTACGAGCAGTACTTC. The rearrangement links TRBV6-1 to TRBJ2-7; D is unclear. CDR1 is MNHNS and CDR2 is SASEGT in the germline V gene. The CDR3 runs to 14 residues. The V and J ends lost 6 bases and 2 bases respectively, with 14 bases between them.

On this clone: One end of the junction varies from germline; a read error may be responsible. This same CDR3 is encoded by further DNA sequences in the sample. This sequence joins TRBV9 and TRBJ2-7, with 10 nucleotides matching TRBD2. The CDR3 has 15 amino acids. Germline V gene data show CDR1 as SGDLS and CDR2 as YYNGEE. CDR3 amino acids: CASSASGRRGYEQYF. The CDR3, as DNA: TGCGCCAGCAGCGCTAGCGGGAGACGGGGCTACGAGCAGTACTTC.

This rearrangement joins TRBV18 to TRBJ2-6; D might be TRBD1 (5 bases). V was trimmed by 4 bases and J by 2 bases, leaving 9 bases between them. Looked up from germline, CDR1 is KGHSH and CDR2 is LQKENI. This CDR3 has 15 residues. The CDR3 DNA sequence: TGTGCCAGCTCACAAGGGGCGGCTGGGGCCAACGTCCTGACTTTC. Translation gives CASSQGAAGANVLTF.

This sequence joins TRBV19 and TRBJ1-1; maybe TRBD1 (6 bases). Germline CDR1 reads LNHDA; CDR2 reads SQIVND (reference sequence). Deletions cut 1 base from V and 4 bases from J, with 13 bases between. The CDR3 extends over 15 amino acids. The CDR3 protein is CASSIGGGGSTEAFF. As DNA, the CDR3 is TGTGCCAGTAGTATAGGGGGAGGGGGAAGCACTGAAGCTTTCTTT. Full variable domain (remainder filled in from reference TRBV19 and TRBJ1-1): DGGITQSPKYLFRKEGQNVTLSCEQNLNHDAMYWYRQDPGQGLRLIYYSQIVNDFQKGDIAEGYSVSREKKESFPLTVTSAQKNPTAFYLCASSIGGGGSTEAFFGQGTRLTVV.

The V and J genes are TRBV6-1 and TRBJ1-5; 8 bases match TRBD1. This CDR3 has 15 amino acids. V was clipped by 10 bases and J by 5 bases; unmatched bases: 13. Germline V gives CDR1 MNHNS, CDR2 SASEGT. CDR3 sequence: CATQTIQGVYQPQHF. CDR3 bases: TGTGCCACACAAACCATACAGGGGGTCTATCAGCCCCAGCATTTT.

The V and J genes are TRBV9 and TRBJ2-3; D gene ambiguous. Germline CDR1 is SGDLS and CDR2 is YYNGEE. The CDR3 length is 14 residues. V gave up 0 bases and J gave up 4 bases, with 9 bases separating them. The CDR3, as DNA: TGTGCCAGCAGCGTAGGAGTAGCACCAGATACGCAGTATTTT. It translates to CASSVGVAPDTQYF.

V and J are TRBV28 and TRBJ2-3; TRBD1 agrees at 9 bases. V was pared by 5 bases and J by 4 bases, with 7 bases of the junction left unmatched. This CDR3 has 15 amino acids. The V gene's germline CDR1 is MDHEN and CDR2 SYDVKM. Here the CDR3 reads CASSRSTGGADTQYF. In DNA form, the CDR3 reads TGTGCCAGCAGTCGTTCGACAGGGGGGGCAGATACGCAGTATTTT.

This chain links TRBV28 with TRBJ2-2; tentatively, D is TRBD1 (6 bases). CDR1 is MDHEN, CDR2 SYDVKM, per germline. Trimming removed 7 bases from V and 4 bases from J, with 13 bases in between. The CDR3 contains 14 residues. CDR3 protein: CASITGTSTGELFF. CDR3 DNA: TGTGCCAGCATAACCGGGACAAGCACCGGGGAGCTGTTTTTT.

The chain uses TRBV2 and TRBJ2-4; D is perhaps TRBD1 (5 bases). This CDR3 has 15 amino acids. V lost 0 bases, J lost 6 bases, and 12 bases lay in between. Germline assignment: CDR1 SNHLY and CDR2 FYNNEI. CDR3 in DNA: TGTGCCAGCAGTGAAGCCCTGACAGTCACAAACATTCAGTACTTC. Amino acid sequence: CASSEALTVTNIQYF.

The chain couples TRBV6-5 to TRBJ2-1, with 8 bases aligning to TRBD1. Germline assignment: CDR1 MNHEY and CDR2 SVGAGI. CDR3 size: 15 residues. V lost 5 bases to trimming and J lost 6 bases; unmatched junction nucleotides: 9. In DNA, the CDR3 is TGTGCCAGCAGTATCGGGACAGGCGCCCTCAATGAGCAGTTCTTC. Translating it yields CASSIGTGALNEQFF.

In this sample, this clone turned up once. J is TRBJ2-6 and V is TRBV28; no firm D call. CDR3 size: 14 residues. With 11 bases removed from V and 4 bases from J, the gap between germline ends came to 15 bases. Germline lookup yields CDR1 MDHEN and CDR2 SYDVKM. The DNA for the CDR3 is TGTGCCGTGGGCCCATTGTCGGGGGCCAACGTCCTGACTTTC. Translating gives CAVGPLSGANVLTF. Variable domain in full (rest from reference TRBV28 and TRBJ2-6): DVKVTQSSRYLVKRTGEKVFLECVQDMDHENMFWYRQDPGLGLRLIYFSYDVKMKEKGDIPEGYSVSREKKERFSLILESASTNQTSMYLCAVGPLSGANVLTFGAGSRLTVL.

The chain is built from TRBV15 and TRBJ2-1; no clear D gene. V was cut by 0 bases and J by 9 bases, with 9 bases left in between. Germline CDR1 and CDR2: LNHNV and YYDKDF (reference sequence). The length of the CDR3 is 13 residues. CDR3: CATSRDKELEQFF. The DNA of the CDR3 is TGTGCCACCAGCAGAGATAAGGAGCTTGAGCAGTTCTTC.

The chain recombines TRBV9 with TRBJ2-3, with 9 bases that match TRBD2. The CDR3 totals 15 residues. CDR1 SGDLS and CDR2 YYNGEE come from the germline V gene. J was trimmed by 3 bases and V by 2 bases; bases with no gene match: 4. As DNA, the CDR3 is TGTGCCAGCAGCGTTAGCGGGAGTAGGACAGATACGCAGTATTTT. Translating it yields CASSVSGSRTDTQYF.

V is TRBV9 and J is TRBJ1-1; TRBD1 is a possible D gene (5 bases). Trimming pared 0 bases from V and 8 bases from J, leaving 17 bases between. The CDR3 runs to 15 residues. Germline CDR1 and CDR2: SGDLS and YYNGEE. The CDR3 loop reads CASSVGGGAVTEAFF. The DNA of the CDR3 is TGTGCCAGCAGCGTAGGGGGTGGGGCGGTAACGGAAGCTTTCTTT.

The J gene is TRBJ2-7, the V gene TRBV4-3; tentatively, D is TRBD1 (5 bases). This CDR3 has 13 residues. The germline CDR1 and CDR2 sequences are LGHNA and YSLEER. The V and J ends lost 0 bases and 5 bases respectively, with 8 bases between them. In DNA form, the CDR3 reads TGCGCCAGCAGCCAAGAAAAGGGGAACGAGCAGTACTTC. Translating gives CASSQEKGNEQYF.

The chain couples TRBV11-2 to TRBJ1-2, with 8 bases fitting TRBD1. Germline assignment: CDR1 SGHAT and CDR2 FQNNGV. The CDR3 sequence is 15 residues long. J was trimmed by 4 bases and V by 3 bases; bases with no gene match: 7. The CDR3 DNA sequence: TGTGCCAGCAGCTTGTACGGGACAGGTCCCTATGGCTACACCTTC. Translating gives CASSLYGTGPYGYTF.